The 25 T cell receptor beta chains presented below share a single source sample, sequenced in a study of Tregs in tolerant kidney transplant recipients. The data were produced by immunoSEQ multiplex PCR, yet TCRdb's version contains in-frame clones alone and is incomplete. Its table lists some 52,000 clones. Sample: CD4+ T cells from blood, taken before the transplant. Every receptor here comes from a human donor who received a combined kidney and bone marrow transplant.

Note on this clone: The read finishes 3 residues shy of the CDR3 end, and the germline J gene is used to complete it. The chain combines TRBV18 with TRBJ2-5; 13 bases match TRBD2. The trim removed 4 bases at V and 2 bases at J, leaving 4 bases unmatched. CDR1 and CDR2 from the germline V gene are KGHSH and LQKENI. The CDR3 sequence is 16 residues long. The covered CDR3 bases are TGTGCCAGCTCACGGACTAGCGGGAGTCCTCAAGAGACC. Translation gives CASSRTSGSPQET. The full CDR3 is CASSRTSGSPQETQYF.

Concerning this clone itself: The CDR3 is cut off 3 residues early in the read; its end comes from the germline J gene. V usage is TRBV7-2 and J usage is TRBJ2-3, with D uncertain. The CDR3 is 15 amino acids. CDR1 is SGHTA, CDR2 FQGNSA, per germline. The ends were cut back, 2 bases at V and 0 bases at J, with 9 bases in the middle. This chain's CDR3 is CASSLTRLSTDTQYF. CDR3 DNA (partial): TGTGCCAGCAGCTTAACTCGCCTTAGCACAGATACG.

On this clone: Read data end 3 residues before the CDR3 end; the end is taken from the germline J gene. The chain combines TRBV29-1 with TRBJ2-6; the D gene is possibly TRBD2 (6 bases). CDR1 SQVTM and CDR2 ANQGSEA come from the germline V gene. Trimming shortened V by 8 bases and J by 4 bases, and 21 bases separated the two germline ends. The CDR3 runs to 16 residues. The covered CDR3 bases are TGCAGCACGAGGACATCGGAGGGTAAGGGGGCCAACGTC. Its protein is CSTRTSEGKGANV. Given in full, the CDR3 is CSTRTSEGKGANVLTF.

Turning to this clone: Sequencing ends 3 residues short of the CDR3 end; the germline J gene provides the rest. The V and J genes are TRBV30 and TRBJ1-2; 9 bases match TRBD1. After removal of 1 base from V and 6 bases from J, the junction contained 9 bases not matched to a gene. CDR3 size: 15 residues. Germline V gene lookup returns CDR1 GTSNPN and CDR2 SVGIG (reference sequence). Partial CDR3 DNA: TGTGCCTGGAGTGACCGGACAGGGGATGTTAATGGC. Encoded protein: CAWSDRTGDVNG. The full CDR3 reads CAWSDRTGDVNGYTF.

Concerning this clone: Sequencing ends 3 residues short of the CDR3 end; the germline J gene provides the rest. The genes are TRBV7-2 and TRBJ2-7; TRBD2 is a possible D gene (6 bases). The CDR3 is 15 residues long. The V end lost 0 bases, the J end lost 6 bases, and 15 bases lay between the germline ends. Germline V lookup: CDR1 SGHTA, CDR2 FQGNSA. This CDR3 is CASSLATSLLTEQYF. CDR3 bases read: TGTGCCAGCAGCTTAGCTACTAGCCTCCTTACCGAG. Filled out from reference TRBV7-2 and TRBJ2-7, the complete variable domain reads GAGVSQSPSNKVTEKGKDVELRCDPISGHTALYWYRQSLGQGLEFLIYFQGNSAPDKSGLPSDRFSAERTGGSVSTLTIQRTQQEDSAVYLCASSLATSLLTEQYFGPGTRLTVT.

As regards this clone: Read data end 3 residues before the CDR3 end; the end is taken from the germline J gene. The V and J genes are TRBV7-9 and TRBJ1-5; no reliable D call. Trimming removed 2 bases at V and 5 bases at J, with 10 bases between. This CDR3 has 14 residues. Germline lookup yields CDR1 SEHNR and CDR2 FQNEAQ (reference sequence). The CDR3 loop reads CASSLYTSDQPQHF. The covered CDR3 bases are TGTGCCAGCAGCTTATATACCAGTGATCAGCCC.

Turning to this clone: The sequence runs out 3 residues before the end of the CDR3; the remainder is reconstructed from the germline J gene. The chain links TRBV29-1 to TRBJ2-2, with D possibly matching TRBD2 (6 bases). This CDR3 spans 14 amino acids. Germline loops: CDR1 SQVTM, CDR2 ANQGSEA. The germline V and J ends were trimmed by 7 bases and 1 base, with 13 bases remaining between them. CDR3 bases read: TGCAGCGCCCCAGGGACTGAGAACACCGGGGAG. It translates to CSAPGTENTGE. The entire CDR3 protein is CSAPGTENTGELFF.

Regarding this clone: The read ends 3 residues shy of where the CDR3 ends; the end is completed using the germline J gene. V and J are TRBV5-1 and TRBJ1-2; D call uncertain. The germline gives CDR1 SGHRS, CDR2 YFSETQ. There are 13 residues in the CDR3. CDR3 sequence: CASSLDRVGGYTF. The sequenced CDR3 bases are TGCGCCAGCAGCTTGGATCGGGTAGGAGGC.

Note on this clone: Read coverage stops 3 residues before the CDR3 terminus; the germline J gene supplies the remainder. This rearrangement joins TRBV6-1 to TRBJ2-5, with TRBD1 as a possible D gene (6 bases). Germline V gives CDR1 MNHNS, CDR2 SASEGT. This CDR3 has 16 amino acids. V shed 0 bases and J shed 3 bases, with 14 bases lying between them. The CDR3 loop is CASSEAGWGREETQYF. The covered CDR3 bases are TGTGCCAGCAGTGAAGCGGGTTGGGGGCGGGAAGAGACC.

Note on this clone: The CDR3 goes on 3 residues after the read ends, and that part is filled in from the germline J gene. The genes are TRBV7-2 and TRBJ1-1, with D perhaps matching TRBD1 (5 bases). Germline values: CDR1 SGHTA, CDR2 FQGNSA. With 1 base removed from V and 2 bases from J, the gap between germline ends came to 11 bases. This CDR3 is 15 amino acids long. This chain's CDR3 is CASSLVGRVNTEAFF. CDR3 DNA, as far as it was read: TGTGCCAGCAGCTTAGTGGGCAGGGTCAACACTGAA.

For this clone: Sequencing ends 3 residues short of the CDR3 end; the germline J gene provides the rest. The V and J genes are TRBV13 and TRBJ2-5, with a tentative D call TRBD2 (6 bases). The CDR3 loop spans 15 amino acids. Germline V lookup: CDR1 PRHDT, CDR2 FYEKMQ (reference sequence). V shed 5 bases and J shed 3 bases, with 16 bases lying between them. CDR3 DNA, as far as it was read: TGTGCCAGCAGCCCCCCTCCGGGACTCAAAGAGACC. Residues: CASSPPPGLKET. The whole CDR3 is CASSPPPGLKETQYF.

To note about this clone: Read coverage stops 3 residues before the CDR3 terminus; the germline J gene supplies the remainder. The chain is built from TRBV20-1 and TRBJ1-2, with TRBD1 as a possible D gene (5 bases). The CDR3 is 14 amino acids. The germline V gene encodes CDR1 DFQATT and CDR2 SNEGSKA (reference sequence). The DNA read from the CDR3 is TGCAGTGCTAGAGGGACATATCAAGGGGCGGGC. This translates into CSARGTYQGAG. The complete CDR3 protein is CSARGTYQGAGYTF.

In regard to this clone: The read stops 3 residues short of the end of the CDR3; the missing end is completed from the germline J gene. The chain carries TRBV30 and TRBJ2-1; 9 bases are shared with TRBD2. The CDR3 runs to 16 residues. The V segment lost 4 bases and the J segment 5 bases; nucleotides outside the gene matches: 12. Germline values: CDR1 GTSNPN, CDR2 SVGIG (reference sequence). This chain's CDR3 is CAWMSWGTSRDNEQFF. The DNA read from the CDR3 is TGTGCCTGGATGAGTTGGGGGACTAGCAGAGACAATGAG.

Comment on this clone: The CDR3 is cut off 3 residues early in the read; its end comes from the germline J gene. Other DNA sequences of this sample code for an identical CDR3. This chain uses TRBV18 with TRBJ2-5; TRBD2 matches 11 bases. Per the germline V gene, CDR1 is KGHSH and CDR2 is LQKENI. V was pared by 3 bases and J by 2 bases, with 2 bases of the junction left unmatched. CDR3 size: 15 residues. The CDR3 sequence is CASSPLAGGQETQYF. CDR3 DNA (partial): TGTGCCAGCTCACCTCTAGCGGGGGGACAAGAGACC. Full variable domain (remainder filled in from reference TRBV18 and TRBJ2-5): NAGVMQNPRHLVRRRGQEARLRCSPMKGHSHVYWYRQLPEEGLKFMVYLQKENIIDESGMPKERFSAEFPKEGPSILRIQQVVRGDSAAYFCASSPLAGGQETQYFGPGTRLLVL.

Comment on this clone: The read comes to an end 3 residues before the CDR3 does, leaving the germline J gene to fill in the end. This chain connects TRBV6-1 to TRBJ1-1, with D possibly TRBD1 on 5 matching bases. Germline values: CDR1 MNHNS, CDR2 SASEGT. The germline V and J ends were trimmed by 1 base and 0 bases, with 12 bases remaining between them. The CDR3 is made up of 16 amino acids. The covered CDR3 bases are TGTGCCAGCAGTGAAGGGTTGTGGGGCCTGAACACTGAA. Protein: CASSEGLWGLNTE. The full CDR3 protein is CASSEGLWGLNTEAFF.

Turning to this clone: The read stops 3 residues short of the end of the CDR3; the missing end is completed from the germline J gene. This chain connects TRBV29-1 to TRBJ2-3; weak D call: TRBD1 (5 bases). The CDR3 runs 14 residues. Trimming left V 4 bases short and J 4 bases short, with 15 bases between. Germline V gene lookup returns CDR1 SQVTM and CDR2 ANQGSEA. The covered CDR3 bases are TGCAGCGTTGCTGCCAGGGCTAGTGCAGATACG. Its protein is CSVAARASADT. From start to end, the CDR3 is CSVAARASADTQYF.

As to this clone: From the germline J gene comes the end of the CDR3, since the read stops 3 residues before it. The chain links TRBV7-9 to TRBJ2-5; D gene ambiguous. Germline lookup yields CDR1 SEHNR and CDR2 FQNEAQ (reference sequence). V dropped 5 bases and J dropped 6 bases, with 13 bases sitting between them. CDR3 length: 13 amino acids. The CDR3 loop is CASSLGPEKTQYF. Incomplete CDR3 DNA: TGTGCCAGCAGCCTAGGGCCCGAGAAGACC. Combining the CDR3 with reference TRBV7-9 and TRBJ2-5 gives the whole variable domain DTGVSQNPRHKITKRGQNVTFRCDPISEHNRLYWYRQTLGQGPEFLTYFQNEAQLEKSRLLSDRFSAERPKGSFSTLEIQRTEQGDSAMYLCASSLGPEKTQYFGPGTRLLVL.

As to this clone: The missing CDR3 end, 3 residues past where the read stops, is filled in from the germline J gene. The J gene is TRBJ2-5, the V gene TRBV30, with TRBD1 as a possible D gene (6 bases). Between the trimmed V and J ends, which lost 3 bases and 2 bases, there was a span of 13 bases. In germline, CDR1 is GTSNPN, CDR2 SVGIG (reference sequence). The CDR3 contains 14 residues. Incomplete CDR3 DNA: TGTGCCTGGAGCAGGGGCGCGGCACAAGAGACC. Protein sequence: CAWSRGAAQET. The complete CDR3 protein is CAWSRGAAQETQYF.

The sequenced CDR3 bases are TGTGCCAGCAGTGTCGAGGCCATCCAAGAGACC. Translated, it gives CASSVEAIQET. The complete CDR3 protein is CASSVEAIQETQYF. V usage is TRBV2 and J usage is TRBJ2-5; D unclear. Read sequence stops 3 residues before the CDR3 end, and the germline J gene provides the missing end. CDR1 and CDR2 (germline): SNHLY, FYNNEI. Trimming pared 4 bases from V and 1 base from J, leaving 10 bases between. The CDR3 length is 14 residues.

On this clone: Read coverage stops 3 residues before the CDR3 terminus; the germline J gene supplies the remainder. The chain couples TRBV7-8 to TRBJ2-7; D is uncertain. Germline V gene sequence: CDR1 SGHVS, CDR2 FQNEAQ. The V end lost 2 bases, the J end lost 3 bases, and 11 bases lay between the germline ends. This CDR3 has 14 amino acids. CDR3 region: CASSLPRVSYEQYF. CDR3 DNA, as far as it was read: TGTGCCAGCAGCTTACCCCGGGTCAGCTACGAG.

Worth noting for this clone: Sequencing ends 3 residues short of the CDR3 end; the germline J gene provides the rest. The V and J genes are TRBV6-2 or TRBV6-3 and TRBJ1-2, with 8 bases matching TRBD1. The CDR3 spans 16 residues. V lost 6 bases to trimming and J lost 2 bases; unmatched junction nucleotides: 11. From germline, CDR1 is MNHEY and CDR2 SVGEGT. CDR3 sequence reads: CASRNSDRVGNYGYTF. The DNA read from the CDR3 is TGTGCCAGCAGAAACTCGGACAGGGTTGGGAACTATGGC.

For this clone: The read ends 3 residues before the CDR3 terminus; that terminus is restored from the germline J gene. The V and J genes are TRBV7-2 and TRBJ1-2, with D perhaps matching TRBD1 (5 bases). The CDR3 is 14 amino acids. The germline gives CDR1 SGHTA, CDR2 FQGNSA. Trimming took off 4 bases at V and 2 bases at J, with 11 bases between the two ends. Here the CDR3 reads CASSSISGNYGYTF. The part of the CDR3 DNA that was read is TGTGCCAGCAGCTCCATTTCAGGGAACTATGGC.

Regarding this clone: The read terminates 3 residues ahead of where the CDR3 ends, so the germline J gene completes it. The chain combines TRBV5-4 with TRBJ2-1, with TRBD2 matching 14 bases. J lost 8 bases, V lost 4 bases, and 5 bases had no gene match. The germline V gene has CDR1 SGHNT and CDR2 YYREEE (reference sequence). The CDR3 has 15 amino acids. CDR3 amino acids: CASSLGTSGGYEQFF. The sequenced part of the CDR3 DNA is TGTGCCAGCAGCCTAGGGACTAGCGGGGGTTATGAG.

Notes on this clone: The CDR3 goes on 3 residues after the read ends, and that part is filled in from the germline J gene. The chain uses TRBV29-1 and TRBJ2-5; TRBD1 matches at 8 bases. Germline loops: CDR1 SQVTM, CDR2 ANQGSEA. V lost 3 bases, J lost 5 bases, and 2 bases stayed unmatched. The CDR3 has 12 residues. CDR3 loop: CSVDRQGETQYF. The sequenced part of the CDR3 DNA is TGCAGCGTTGACCGACAGGGGGAGACC.

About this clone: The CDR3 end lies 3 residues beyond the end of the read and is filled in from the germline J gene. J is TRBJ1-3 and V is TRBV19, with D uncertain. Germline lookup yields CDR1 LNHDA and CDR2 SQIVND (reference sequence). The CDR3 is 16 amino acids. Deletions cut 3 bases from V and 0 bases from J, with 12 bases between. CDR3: CASSIQRHSSGNTIYF. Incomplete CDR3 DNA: TGTGCCAGTAGTATCCAAAGACACTCCTCTGGAAACACC. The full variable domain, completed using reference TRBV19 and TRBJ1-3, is DGGITQSPKYLFRKEGQNVTLSCEQNLNHDAMYWYRQDPGQGLRLIYYSQIVNDFQKGDIAEGYSVSREKKESFPLTVTSAQKNPTAFYLCASSIQRHSSGNTIYFGEGSWLTVV.